This T cell receptor beta chain was captured by sequencing in a study of CD8+ T cells in alopecia areata. In the study overall: Dosing spanned 6 to 18 months on tofacitinib, then 6 months off drug.

Trimming removed 5 bases at V and 8 bases at J, with 7 bases between. The CDR3 has 11 residues. The germline CDR1 and CDR2 sequences are MNHNY and SVGAGI (reference sequence). Once RNA had been extracted, it was reverse transcribed into cDNA to act as the sequencing template. Libraries were prepared by immunoSEQ multiplex PCR; TCRdb keeps only in-frame clonotypes and omits some of them. The sample records approximately 180,000 clones, roughly 66% being singletons. Study-wide points: Sequencing of scalp samples also captures resident alphabeta T cells of normal skin. For patients receiving tofacitinib, scalp clonality and expanded CD8+ clones among the top 100 significantly decreased.

This clone was observed a handful of times. The antigen remains undetermined. The treatment: oral pan-JAK inhibitor, 5-10 mg twice daily. V usage is TRBV6-6 and J usage is TRBJ2-1; D gene ambiguous. The TCR sequence derives from a human donor with alopecia areata. The material was CD4+ T cells sorted from blood, obtained at week 24, from a patient treated with tofacitinib. CDR3 DNA sequence: TGTGCCAGCAGTACTCGGGATGAGCAGTTCTTC. It specifies CASSTRDEQFF.